This is a list of T cell receptor beta chains from one sample in a study of T cells in Graves' hyperthyroidism and ophthalmopathy. TCRdb re-called the multiplex PCR reads through MiXCR, storing one row per CDR3 protein. The repertoire consists of under 400,000 distinct CDR3 sequences, with approximately 18% occurring once and the leading ten covering roughly 49%. Sequenced: blood. All receptors come from a woman aged 45-60 years with Graves' hyperthyroidism. The CDR3 runs from the conserved cysteine through the conserved F or W. Only some rows state a clone size, as once, few, many or a class for expanded clones.

TRBV7-6	TRBJ2-1	NA	CASSVMASGHNEQFF
TRBV6-1	TRBJ1-5	few	CATIKGSNQPQHF
TRBV5-1	TRBJ1-4	NA	CASSLRTATNEKLFF
TRBV28	TRBJ2-3	many	CASSLSSPDTQYF
TRBV11-2	TRBJ2-4	NA	CASSFFGTALAKNIQYF
TRBV30	TRBJ2-2	few	CAWSTAGELFF
TRBV2	TRBJ1-1	many	CARSRTQRENTEAFF
TRBV14	TRBJ1-3	NA	CASSQLGQTASGNTIYF
TRBV5-4	TRBJ1-1	few	CASSSVPDTEAFF
TRBV10-3	TRBJ1-6	NA	CAISEGVGDSPLHF
TRBV15	TRBJ2-1	NA	CATSRGGGRGRLDNEQFF
TRBV4-1	TRBJ2-7	NA	CASSQDQPASGSYEQYF
TRBV5-5	TRBJ2-1	NA	CASSLWGSYNEQFF
TRBV11-3	TRBJ2-7	many	CASSSRDYEQYF
TRBV20-1	TRBJ1-1	few	CSAGDRPNTEAFF
TRBV20-1	TRBJ2-5	many	CSADRGDLEETQYF
TRBV7-2	TRBJ2-7	few	CASSGTLSSGRPTSYEQYF